The next 16 T cell receptor beta chains were all read from a single sample in a study of blood T cell repertoires in COVID-19. TCRdb's table, derived via immunoSEQ multiplex PCR, lists solely in-frame clones and lacks some. The sample contains tens of thousands of clones, about 91% of which appear only once. The sample comprised peripheral blood. Every receptor here comes from a man between 65 and 80 years old with active or convalescent COVID-19.

The chain combines TRBV9 with TRBJ2-1; D call uncertain. The V gene lost 0 bases and the J gene lost 2 bases, with 9 bases spanning the gap. CDR3 size: 15 residues. Germline-derived CDR1 and CDR2 are SGDLS and YYNGEE. The CDR3 spells CASSVDSSPYNEQFF. The DNA for the CDR3 is TGTGCCAGCAGCGTAGACAGCAGCCCCTACAATGAGCAGTTCTTC.

The CDR3 sequence is CASSYGAGQGSYEQYF. CDR3 DNA sequence: TGTGCCAGCAGTTATGGTGCGGGACAGGGCTCCTACGAGCAGTACTTC. The gene calls are TRBV6-5 and TRBJ2-7; TRBD1 matches 9 bases. Germline values: CDR1 MNHEY, CDR2 SVGAGI. The CDR3 covers 16 residues. The V segment lost 3 bases and the J segment 0 bases; nucleotides outside the gene matches: 6.

This sequence joins TRBV6-4 and TRBJ1-1; TRBD1 agrees at 7 bases. Germline-derived CDR1 and CDR2 are MRHNA and SNTAGT. Losses at the gene ends were 6 bases for V and 4 bases for J; bases not matched to a gene: 5. This CDR3 is 13 amino acids long. The CDR3 here is CASRDRTGTEAFF. The CDR3 nucleotides are TGTGCCAGCAGAGACCGGACAGGCACTGAAGCTTTCTTT.

The chain couples TRBV5-6 to TRBJ1-3; tentative D call: TRBD1 (5 bases). V was clipped by 1 base and J by 4 bases, with 15 bases between them. The CDR3 is 16 amino acids. The germline CDR1 and CDR2 sequences are SGHDT and YYEEEE. This CDR3 reads CASSLLTAGAGNTIYF. For the CDR3, the DNA is TGTGCCAGCAGCTTGTTGACGGCTGGGGCAGGAAACACCATATATTTT.

The rearrangement uses TRBV11-3 and TRBJ1-1; D perhaps matches TRBD1 (5 bases). Germline CDR1 reads SGHNT; CDR2 reads YENEEA. The ends were cut back, 1 base at V and 2 bases at J, with 11 bases in the middle. This CDR3 has 15 amino acids. CDR3 sequence: CASSLGAGPNTEAFF. DNA for the CDR3: TGTGCCAGCAGCTTAGGGGCAGGGCCCAACACTGAAGCTTTCTTT. The whole variable domain, remainder taken from reference TRBV11-3 and TRBJ1-1, is EAGVVQSPRYKIIEKKQPVAFWCNPISGHNTLYWYLQNLGQGPELLIRYENEEAVDDSQLPKDRFSAERLKGVDSTLKIQPAELGDSAVYLCASSLGAGPNTEAFFGQGTRLTVV.

This clone showed up just once. The gene calls are TRBV2 and TRBJ2-3; D perhaps matches TRBD2 (5 bases). CDR3 length equals 14 residues. Trimming removed 6 bases at V and 2 bases at J, with 12 bases between. Per the germline V gene, CDR1 is SNHLY and CDR2 is FYNNEI. The DNA for the CDR3 is TGTGCCAGCAGACTTCTAGCAGCCACAGATACGCAGTATTTT. Translating it yields CASRLLAATDTQYF.

The chain uses TRBV6-2 or TRBV6-3 and TRBJ2-1, with D possibly TRBD2 on 5 matching bases. This CDR3 contains 18 residues. The germline CDR1 and CDR2 sequences are MNHEY and SVGEGT. Trimming took 2 bases from V and 0 from J, leaving 17 bases between them. The chain's CDR3 is CASSYPFGRVRSYNEQFF. CDR3 DNA: TGTGCCAGCAGTTACCCCTTCGGGCGGGTTCGCTCCTACAATGAGCAGTTCTTC.

The rearrangement joins TRBV3-1 (or the pseudogene TRBV3-2) to TRBJ1-1; 10 bases align to TRBD1. CDR3 length equals 14 residues. With V trimmed by 5 bases and J by 3 bases, 3 bases remained unmatched. CDR1 is LGHDT and CDR2 is YNNKEL in the germline V gene (reference sequence). CDR3 in DNA: TGTGCCAGCAGCTACGGACAGGGGGACACTGAAGCTTTCTTT. The encoded protein is CASSYGQGDTEAFF.

This clone was observed once. The chain joins TRBV19 to TRBJ2-7; 11 nucleotides align to TRBD2. The germline V gene has CDR1 LNHDA and CDR2 SQIVND (reference sequence). The CDR3 spans 15 residues. V trimming: 1 base; J trimming: 2 bases; junction bases outside the gene matches: 1. The CDR3 here is CASSIGLAGTYEQYF. CDR3 sequence (DNA): TGTGCCAGTAGTATAGGACTAGCGGGGACCTACGAGCAGTACTTC. The whole variable domain, filled in from reference TRBV19 and TRBJ2-7, reads DGGITQSPKYLFRKEGQNVTLSCEQNLNHDAMYWYRQDPGQGLRLIYYSQIVNDFQKGDIAEGYSVSREKKESFPLTVTSAQKNPTAFYLCASSIGLAGTYEQYFGPGTRLTVT.

The chain couples TRBV28 to TRBJ1-2, with 8 positions matching TRBD1. Germline V gene lookup returns CDR1 MDHEN and CDR2 SYDVKM. The CDR3 sequence is 13 residues long. The V segment lost 8 bases and the J segment 5 bases; nucleotides outside the gene matches: 7. The CDR3 region has the DNA TGTGCCAGCGGTGACAGGGGTTTTTATGGCTACACCTTC. It specifies CASGDRGFYGYTF.

The chain couples TRBV19 to TRBJ2-7; D is perhaps TRBD2 (6 bases). The CDR3 loop spans 14 amino acids. Trimming took 5 bases from V and 3 from J, leaving 14 bases between them. Germline V gives CDR1 LNHDA, CDR2 SQIVND (reference sequence). DNA of the CDR3: TGTGCCAGTAGTCCCGGGGTGGGGGGCTACGAGCAGTACTTC. It translates to CASSPGVGGYEQYF.

V usage is TRBV10-3 and J usage is TRBJ2-2, with a weak D call TRBD2 (5 bases). The V gene's germline CDR1 is ENHRY and CDR2 SYGVKD. The CDR3 has 14 residues. The V end was cut by 2 bases, the J end by 6 bases, with 10 bases between. In nucleotides, the CDR3 is TGTGCCATCAGTGAGATTAGCGAGGCCGGGGAGCTGTTTTTT. This encodes CAISEISEAGELFF.

The genes are TRBV5-4 and TRBJ2-7, with 7 bases identical to TRBD1. Germline CDR1 is SGHNT and CDR2 is YYREEE (reference sequence). CDR3 length equals 16 residues. The V segment lost 4 bases and the J segment 5 bases; nucleotides outside the gene matches: 15. The CDR3 sequence is CASSPRPTGLGNEQYF. DNA of the CDR3: TGTGCCAGCAGCCCTCGCCCGACAGGGTTGGGAAACGAGCAGTACTTC.

CDR3 in amino acids: CASSLVGGVNTEAFF. The CDR3 DNA is TGCGCCAGCAGCTTGGTTGGAGGAGTTAACACTGAAGCTTTCTTT. The rearrangement joins TRBV5-1 to TRBJ1-1; D unresolved. The CDR3 spans 15 residues. From germline, CDR1 is SGHRS and CDR2 YFSETQ. Trimming removed 0 bases at V and 2 bases at J, with 11 bases between.

The V and J genes are TRBV11-2 and TRBJ2-5; D possibly corresponds to TRBD2 (6 bases). CDR3 size: 15 residues. The germline V gene has CDR1 SGHAT and CDR2 FQNNGV. Trimming removed 4 bases at V and 3 bases at J, with 15 bases between. The CDR3 is CASSYTDGGKETQYF. Here the CDR3 DNA reads TGTGCCAGCAGCTACACCGACGGGGGAAAAGAGACCCAGTACTTC. Supplemented by reference TRBV11-2 and TRBJ2-5, the full variable domain reads EAGVAQSPRYKIIEKRQSVAFWCNPISGHATLYWYQQILGQGPKLLIQFQNNGVVDDSQLPKDRFSAERLKGVDSTLKIQPAKLEDSAVYLCASSYTDGGKETQYFGPGTRLLVL.

V is TRBV9 and J is TRBJ1-3, with a tentative D call TRBD1 (6 bases). CDR1 is SGDLS and CDR2 is YYNGEE in the germline V gene. CDR3 length: 16 amino acids. Deletions cut 3 bases from V and 0 bases from J, with 13 bases between. In nucleotides, the CDR3 is TGTGCCAGCAGCGGACGGGACATACACTCTGGAAACACCATATATTTT. It codes for CASSGRDIHSGNTIYF.